The rows below give T cell receptor beta chains drawn from one sample of a study of tumor-infiltrating lymphocytes in primary liver carcinoma. MiXCR, run by TCRdb on the multiplex PCR reads, gives a single entry per CDR3 protein. The table includes 95,000 to 150,000 distinct CDR3 sequences, around two thirds detected once. The source material was tumor-adjacent normal liver tissue. These TCRs come from a woman aged 55-69 years with primary liver carcinoma and hepatitis B virus infection. Both conserved end residues are part of each CDR3. D genes are given only for firm matches. A clone size is listed for some rows: how often the clone was seen (once, few, many), or a class if it is expanded.

j_call d_call v_call clone_size cdr3_aa cdr3_nt
TRBJ1-5 . TRBV12-3/TRBV12-4 . CAGSLAAVYSNQPQHF TGTGCCGGCAGTTTAGCAGCCGTTTATAGCAATCAGCCCCAGCATTTT
TRBJ1-1 . TRBV29-1 many CSAPAPDTEAFF TGCAGCGCGCCGGCCCCGGACACTGAAGCTTTCTTT
TRBJ2-3 TRBD2 TRBV4-2 . CVSFGLRVAGGKDMQYF TGTGTCAGCTTTGGGCTCAGGGTAGCGGGAGGAAAAGATATGCAGTATTTT
TRBJ2-3 . TRBV7-3 few CASSLTGGYTDTQYF TGTGCCAGCAGCTTAACTGGGGGGTACACAGATACGCAGTATTTT
TRBJ2-1 . TRBV6-2/TRBV6-3 . CVSIAGPHAYNEQFF TGTGTCAGCATCGCGGGACCCCACGCATACAATGAGCAGTTCTTC
TRBJ1-2 . TRBV5-1 . CASGRGSHGYTF TGCGCCAGCGGCCGAGGTTCACATGGCTACACCTTC
TRBJ2-1 TRBD2 TRBV5-8 . CASSLVRSGRAYNEQFF TGTGCCAGCAGCTTGGTAAGAAGCGGGAGGGCCTACAATGAGCAGTTCTTC
TRBJ2-1 . TRBV28 . CASGADPSSYNEQFF TGTGCCAGTGGGGCCGACCCAAGCTCCTACAATGAGCAGTTCTTC
TRBJ2-1 . TRBV6-6 . CASTHVGSYNGQFF TGTGCCAGCACCCACGTGGGTTCCTACAATGGGCAGTTCTTC
TRBJ2-7 . TRBV12-3/TRBV12-4 many CASSPLTGLGEQYF TGTGCCAGCAGCCCCCTAACAGGGTTAGGCGAGCAGTACTTC
TRBJ1-2 TRBD1 TRBV28 . CASSHVFRDRQIRSGYTF TGTGCCAGCAGTCACGTATTCCGGGACAGGCAGATCAGGAGTGGCTACACCTTC
TRBJ2-3 . TRBV28 . CANSFVNYTDTQSF TGTGCCAACAGTTTCGTGAATTACACAGATACGCAGTCTTTT
TRBJ1-4 TRBD1 TRBV4-2 . CASRPYNGTGNEKLFF TGTGCCAGCAGACCGTACAATGGGACAGGGAATGAAAAACTGTTTTTT
TRBJ2-6 . TRBV11-2 few CASSPGLRGLSSGANVLTF TGTGCCAGCAGCCCAGGGCTGCGGGGGCTTAGCTCTGGGGCCAACGTCCTGACTTTC
TRBJ1-2 TRBD1 TRBV5-1 many CASSLGQGAYGGYTF TGCGCCAGCAGCCTGGGACAGGGGGCGTATGGTGGCTACACCTTC
TRBJ2-1 . TRBV11-3 . CASSRSRGRSTHNEQFF TGTGCCAGCAGTCGTTCCCGCGGCAGGAGTACGCACAATGAGCAGTTCTTC
TRBJ2-5 . TRBV6-6 many CASSYSIGAGETQYF TGTGCCAGCAGTTACTCGATAGGGGCCGGGGAGACCCAGTACTTC
TRBJ1-1 . TRBV5-1 . CASSLDNRNTEAFF TGCGCCAGCAGCCTTGACAACCGGAACACCGAAGCTTTCTTT
TRBJ2-3 . TRBV29-1 many CSVEGGREADTQYF TGCAGCGTTGAAGGAGGAAGGGAGGCTGATACGCAGTATTTT
TRBJ2-3 . TRBV5-5 many CASSLRAGTRTDTQYF TGTGCCAGCAGCTTGCGAGCCGGGACAAGGACAGATACGCAGTATTTT
TRBJ2-7 TRBD2 TRBV10-2 . CVSSERDYEQYF TGCGTCAGCAGTGAGCGGGACTACGAGCAGTACTTC
TRBJ2-1 . TRBV5-4 . CASILVLSHNEQFF TGTGCCAGCATCTTGGTACTATCCCACAATGAGCAGTTCTTC
TRBJ2-1 . TRBV28 . CASSVTGTHNEQFF TGTGCCAGCAGTGTGACCGGGACTCACAATGAGCAGTTCTTC
TRBJ2-7 . TRBV29-1 many CSVHTGNPASKNPTYEQYF TGCAGCGTTCATACAGGTAATCCCGCTTCCAAAAACCCGACCTACGAGCAGTACTTC
TRBJ2-3 . TRBV29-1 . CSVEFGVCDTQYF TGCAGCGTTGAATTTGGGGTCTGTGATACGCAGTATTTT
TRBJ2-5 . TRBV19 . CTSNTPGHQETQYF TGTACCAGTAACACCCCGGGACACCAAGAGACCCAGTATTTC
TRBJ1-1 . TRBV30 many CAWSPGVYTEAFF TGTGCCTGGAGTCCGGGGGTGTACACTGAAGCTTTCTTT
TRBJ2-7 . TRBV7-8 . CARSGVRLEYEQYF TGTGCCAGAAGCGGTGTGCGATTGGAGTACGAGCAGTACTTC
TRBJ2-5 . TRBV20-1 once CSASSPGRRETQYF TGCAGTGCTAGTAGTCCAGGGCGGAGGGAGACCCAGTACTTC
TRBJ2-2 . TRBV23-1 . CASGTGVENTGELFF TGCGCCAGCGGAACAGGAGTGGAGAACACCGGGGAGCTGTTTTTT
TRBJ1-5 . TRBV6-5 . CASRSRQGLTNQPQHF TGTGCCAGCAGATCACGGCAGGGGCTAACCAATCAGCCCCAGCATTTT
TRBJ2-5 TRBD2 TRBV29-1 . CSAPRLAGSETQYF TGCAGCGCTCCTCGACTAGCGGGCTCCGAGACCCAGTACTTC
TRBJ2-7 . TRBV11-2 few CASCLGGGTYEQYF TGTGCCAGCTGCTTAGGTGGGGGGACCTACGAGCAGTACTTC
TRBJ2-1 . TRBV11-2 . CTSNADSRYREQFF TGTACCAGCAATGCGGACTCGAGGTATAGGGAGCAGTTCTTC
TRBJ1-6 . TRBV12-3/TRBV12-4 few CASSFMGGPPLHF TGTGCCAGCAGTTTTATGGGGGGCCCACCCCTCCACTTT
TRBJ2-1 TRBD2 TRBV7-8 once CTGSYISGRVNEQFF TGTACCGGCAGCTACATCAGCGGGAGGGTCAATGAGCAGTTCTTC
TRBJ2-2 TRBD1 TRBV7-9 . CASSRRTGVPSGELFF TGTGCCAGCAGCCGACGGACAGGGGTCCCCTCTGGGGAGCTGTTTTTT
TRBJ2-3 TRBD2 TRBV20-1 . CSAQAGGTDMQYF TGTAGTGCCCAGGCGGGGGGCACAGATATGCAGTATTTT
TRBJ2-6 . TRBV4-2 . CASIQEILAGANVLTF TGTGCCAGCATCCAAGAAATTCTCGCCGGGGCCAACGTCCTGACTTTC
TRBJ1-1 . TRBV7-8 many CASSPTLDTEAFF TGTGCCAGCAGCCCCACCTTGGACACTGAAGCTTTCTTT
TRBJ2-3 TRBD2 TRBV28 few CASSSGLAATDTQYF TGTGCCAGCAGTTCCGGACTAGCGGCCACAGATACGCAGTATTTT
TRBJ2-3 TRBD2 TRBV5-1 once CVSSTGTSGSTDTQYF TGCGTCAGCAGCACCGGGACTAGCGGCAGTACAGATACGCAGTATTTT
TRBJ2-7 . TRBV11-2 . CTSSPQSVYAGKQYF TGCACCAGCAGCCCCCAAAGCGTATACGCTGGCAAGCAGTACTTC